This paragraph covers one T cell receptor beta chain sequence. What it recognizes is unknown. The data were obtained in a study of monozygotic twins with inflammatory bowel disease. Study conclusions and caveats: IBD patients shared fewer clonotypes with other individuals than healthy twins, especially patients with disease activity signs. Results did not support any single strong IBD-associated signal or clonotype.

Per germline, CDR1 LNHNV and CDR2 YYDKDF (reference sequence). This CDR3 is 12 amino acids long. TCRdb re-called the 5' RACE reads; every CDR3 protein appears as one record, without DNA. This table lists approximately 300,000 distinct CDR3 sequences. The sequence derives from a human donor with ulcerative colitis or Crohn's disease, or a healthy co-twin of an affected twin (not recorded which). Sequencing was done on a sample of blood. The chain has TRBV15 and TRBJ2-1. The CDR3 sequence is CATSRVYNEQFF.